These 3 T cell receptor beta chains share one sample of origin, sequenced in a study of blood T cell repertoires in COVID-19. TCRdb keeps only in-frame clones here, not all; method: immunoSEQ multiplex PCR. The table has 250,000 to 300,000 clones, 80% to 90% seen once. Sequenced input: peripheral blood. The receptor set was obtained from an elderly man with acute or convalescent COVID-19.

The chain recombines TRBV10-2 with TRBJ2-5; 7 positions match TRBD2. CDR3 length equals 14 residues. Germline V gene lookup returns CDR1 WSHSY and CDR2 SAAADI. J gave up 2 bases and V 2 bases, and 2 bases lay outside the gene matches. This chain's CDR3 is CASSEQLAQETQYF. CDR3 DNA: TGCGCCAGCAGTGAGCAACTAGCGCAAGAGACCCAGTACTTC.

Only a few counts were recorded for this clone. The chain uses TRBV2 and TRBJ2-4; 9 bases are shared with TRBD1. This CDR3 is built from 16 residues. The V gene end was trimmed by 6 bases and the J gene end by 6 bases; junction bases not matched to a gene: 12. The germline CDR1 and CDR2 sequences are SNHLY and FYNNEI. CDR3 coding DNA: TGTGCCAGCAGGGGGGGACAGGGCCGTGGTCCAAACATTCAGTACTTC. It yields the protein CASRGGQGRGPNIQYF.

The rearrangement uses TRBV19 and TRBJ2-3, with 13 bases fitting TRBD2. J was trimmed by 7 bases and V by 10 bases; bases with no gene match: 8. Germline V CDR1 and CDR2: LNHDA, SQIVND (reference sequence). This CDR3 is 14 amino acids long. The CDR3 region is CATGGLAGLYTQYF. The CDR3 DNA reads TGTGCCACCGGGGGACTAGCGGGATTATATACGCAGTATTTT.